Below, one TCR beta chain is given with its context. These data belong to a study of blood T cell repertoires in COVID-19. Whole-study context: The United States, Italy and Spain supplied acute and convalescent COVID-19 samples.

Clones were sequenced by immunoSEQ multiplex PCR, and TCRdb holds only the in-frame ones, with some missing. Of 250,000 to 400,000 clones detected, roughly 88% appear once; the ten largest clones hold roughly 2.8%. This receptor was obtained from a woman aged 25 to 39 with COVID-19, enrolled during active disease. Sequenced material: peripheral blood.

CDR3 residues: CASSESQASGSYEQYF. DNA of the CDR3: TGTGCCAGCAGTGAATCCCAAGCTAGCGGGTCCTACGAGCAGTACTTC. This chain uses TRBV2 with TRBJ2-7; 8 nucleotides line up with TRBD2. V shed 2 bases, J shed 1 base, and the junction held 7 bases outside the gene matches. Germline V lookup: CDR1 SNHLY, CDR2 FYNNEI. The CDR3 loop spans 16 amino acids. The full variable domain, its missing parts supplied by reference TRBV2 and TRBJ2-7, is EPEVTQTPSHQVTQMGQEVILRCVPISNHLYFYWYRQILGQKVEFLVSFYNNEISEKSEIFDDQFSVERPDGSNFTLKIRSTKLEDSAMYFCASSESQASGSYEQYFGPGTRLTVT.